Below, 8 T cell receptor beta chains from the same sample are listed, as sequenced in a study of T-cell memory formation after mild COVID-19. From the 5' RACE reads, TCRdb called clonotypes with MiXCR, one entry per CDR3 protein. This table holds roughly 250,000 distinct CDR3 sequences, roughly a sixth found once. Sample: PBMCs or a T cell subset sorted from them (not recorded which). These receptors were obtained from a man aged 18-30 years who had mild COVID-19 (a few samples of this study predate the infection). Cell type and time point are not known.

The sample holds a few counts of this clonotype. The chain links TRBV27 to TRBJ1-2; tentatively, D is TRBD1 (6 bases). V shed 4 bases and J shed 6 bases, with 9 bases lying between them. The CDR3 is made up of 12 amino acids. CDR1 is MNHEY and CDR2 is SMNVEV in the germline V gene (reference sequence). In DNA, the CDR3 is TGTGCCAGCAGTTCCGGACAGCATGGCTACACCTTC. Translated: CASSSGQHGYTF.

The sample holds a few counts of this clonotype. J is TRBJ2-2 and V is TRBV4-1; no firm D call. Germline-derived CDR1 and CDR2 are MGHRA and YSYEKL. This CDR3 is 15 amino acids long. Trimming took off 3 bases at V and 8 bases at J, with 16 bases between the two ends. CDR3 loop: CASSQFSTSAGELFF. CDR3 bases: TGCGCCAGCAGCCAGTTCTCTACGTCCGCTGGGGAGCTGTTTTTT.

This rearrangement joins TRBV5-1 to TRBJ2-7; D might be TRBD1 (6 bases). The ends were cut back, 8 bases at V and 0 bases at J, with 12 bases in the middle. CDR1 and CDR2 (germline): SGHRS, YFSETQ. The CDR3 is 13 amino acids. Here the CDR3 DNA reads TGCGCCAGTGGGGACAACCTCTCCTACGAGCAGTACTTC. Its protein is CASGDNLSYEQYF.

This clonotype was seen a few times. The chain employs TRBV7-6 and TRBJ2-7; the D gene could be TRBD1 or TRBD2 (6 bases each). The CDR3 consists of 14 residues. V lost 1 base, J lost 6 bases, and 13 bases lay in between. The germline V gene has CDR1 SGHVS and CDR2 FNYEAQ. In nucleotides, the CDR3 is TGTGCCAGCAGCTTAGGCCCGGGGGCGGGCGAGCAGTACGTC. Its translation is CASSLGPGAGEQYV.

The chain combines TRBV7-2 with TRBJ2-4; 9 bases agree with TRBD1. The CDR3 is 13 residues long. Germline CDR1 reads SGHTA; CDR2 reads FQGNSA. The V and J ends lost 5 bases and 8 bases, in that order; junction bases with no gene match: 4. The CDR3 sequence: CASSGRDRDIQYF. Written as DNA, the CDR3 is TGTGCCAGCAGCGGCCGGGACAGGGACATTCAGTACTTC.

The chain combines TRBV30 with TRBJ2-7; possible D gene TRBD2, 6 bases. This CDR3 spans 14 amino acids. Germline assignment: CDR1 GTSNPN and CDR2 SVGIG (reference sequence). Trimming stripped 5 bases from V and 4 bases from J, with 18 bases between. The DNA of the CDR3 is TGTGCCTGGGGGGCCGGGACTCTGAGTTACGAGCAGTACTTC. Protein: CAWGAGTLSYEQYF.

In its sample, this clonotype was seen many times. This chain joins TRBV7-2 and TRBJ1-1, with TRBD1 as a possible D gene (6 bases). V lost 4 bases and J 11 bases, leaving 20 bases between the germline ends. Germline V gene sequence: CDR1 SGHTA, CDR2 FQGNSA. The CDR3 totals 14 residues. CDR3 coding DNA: TGTGCCAGCAGCTGGACCACAGGGAGTGGACTGGCTTTCTTT. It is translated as CASSWTTGSGLAFF.

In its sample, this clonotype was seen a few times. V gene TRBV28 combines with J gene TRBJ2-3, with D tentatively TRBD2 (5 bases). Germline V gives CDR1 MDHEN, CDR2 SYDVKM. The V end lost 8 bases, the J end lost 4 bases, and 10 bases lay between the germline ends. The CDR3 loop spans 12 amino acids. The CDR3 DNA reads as TGTGCCAGCCGGCCCGGGGCAGATACGCAGTATTTT. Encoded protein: CASRPGADTQYF.